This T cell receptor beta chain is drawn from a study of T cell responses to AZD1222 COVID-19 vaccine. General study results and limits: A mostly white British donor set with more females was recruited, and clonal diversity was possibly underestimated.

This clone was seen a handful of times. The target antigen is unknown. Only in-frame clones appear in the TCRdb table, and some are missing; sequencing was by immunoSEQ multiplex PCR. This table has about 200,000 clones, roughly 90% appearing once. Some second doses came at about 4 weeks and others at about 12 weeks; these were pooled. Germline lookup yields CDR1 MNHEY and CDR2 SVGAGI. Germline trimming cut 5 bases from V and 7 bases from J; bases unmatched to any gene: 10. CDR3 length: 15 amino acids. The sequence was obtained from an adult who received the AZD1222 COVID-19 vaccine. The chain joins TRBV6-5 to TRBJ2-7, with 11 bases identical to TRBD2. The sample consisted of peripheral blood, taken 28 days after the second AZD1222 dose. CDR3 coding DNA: TGTGCCAGCAGTCCCGAAACTAGCGGGAGAGGTGAGCAGTACTTC. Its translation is CASSPETSGRGEQYF.